A single sample is the source of the 24 T cell receptor beta chains below, sequenced in a study of PD-1 blockade in classical Hodgkin lymphoma. The data were produced by immunoSEQ multiplex PCR, yet TCRdb's version contains in-frame clones alone and is incomplete. The sample records tens of thousands of clones, about nine tenths being singletons. Time point described: newly diagnosed, previously untreated cHL patient sample. Sample: peripheral blood mononuclear cells (PBMCs). These receptors were collected from a human donor with classical Hodgkin lymphoma.

This chain uses TRBV13 with TRBJ2-5; the D gene could be TRBD1 or TRBD2 (6 bases each). This CDR3 contains 14 residues. V was pared by 5 bases and J by 4 bases, with 14 bases between. Germline CDR1 PRHDT, CDR2 FYEKMQ (reference sequence). The CDR3 sequence: CASSPVGGRETQYF. DNA of the CDR3: TGTGCCAGCAGCCCAGTGGGGGGCCGAGAGACCCAGTACTTC.

This clone has a single count. The V call is TRBV6-4, the J call TRBJ1-5; no definite D call. This CDR3 has 13 amino acids. Between the trimmed V and J ends, which lost 4 bases and 1 base, there was a span of 5 bases. CDR1 is MRHNA and CDR2 is SNTAGT in the germline V gene. CDR3 sequence: CASSAGSNQPQHF. The CDR3 nucleotides are TGTGCCAGCAGTGCCGGAAGCAATCAGCCCCAGCATTTT.

This chain uses TRBV6-5 with TRBJ2-6, with D unclear. V was shortened by 5 bases and J by 0 bases, with 5 bases between the two germline ends. CDR1 is MNHEY and CDR2 is SVGAGI in the germline V gene. The CDR3 is made up of 14 amino acids. CDR3 DNA sequence: TGTGCCAGCAGTCCCAACTCTGGGGCCAACGTCCTGACTTTC. Its translation is CASSPNSGANVLTF.

The chain is built from TRBV15 and TRBJ1-3; a weak D match, TRBD1 (5 bases). Trimming took off 5 bases at V and 0 bases at J, with 11 bases between the two ends. Germline assignment: CDR1 LNHNV and CDR2 YYDKDF (reference sequence). This CDR3 spans 15 amino acids. The CDR3 loop is CATSVGASSGNTIYF. CDR3 coding DNA: TGTGCCACCAGCGTAGGGGCAAGCTCTGGAAACACCATATATTTT.

The rearrangement links TRBV27 to TRBJ1-1; D gene uncertain. V was clipped by 7 bases and J by 5 bases, with 14 bases between them. The CDR3 length is 13 residues. Germline assignment: CDR1 MNHEY and CDR2 SMNVEV (reference sequence). CDR3 region: CASTQRGNTEAFF. In nucleotides, the CDR3 is TGTGCCAGCACTCAGAGAGGGAATACTGAAGCTTTCTTT.

The chain uses TRBV5-8 and TRBJ1-2, with 8 bases that match TRBD1. J lost 2 bases, V lost 3 bases, and 3 bases had no gene match. This CDR3 is 14 amino acids long. Looked up from germline, CDR1 is SGHTS and CDR2 is YDEGEE. CDR3 in DNA: TGTGCCAGCAGCTCACAGGGGGAGAACTATGGCTACACCTTC. Protein sequence: CASSSQGENYGYTF.

V gene TRBV7-2 combines with J gene TRBJ1-2; D is ambiguous. This CDR3 is built from 13 residues. The V gene lost 6 bases and the J gene lost 7 bases, with 15 bases spanning the gap. Germline assignment: CDR1 SGHTA and CDR2 FQGNSA. The CDR3 DNA is TGTGCCAGCAGGCCTGGAGAAGCTCTTGGCTACACCTTC. This sequence encodes CASRPGEALGYTF.

This chain uses TRBV5-5 with TRBJ1-5, with 10 bases that match TRBD1. Germline-derived CDR1 and CDR2 are SGHKS and YYEKEE (reference sequence). With V trimmed by 0 bases and J by 4 bases, 4 bases remained unmatched. CDR3 length: 16 amino acids. The CDR3 coding sequence is TGTGCCAGCAGCTTGGGACAGGGGGCCCTGAATCAGCCCCAGCATTTT. It codes for CASSLGQGALNQPQHF.

The V gene is TRBV2, the J gene TRBJ2-7; TRBD2 agrees at 7 bases. V dropped 8 bases and J dropped 0; count of bases not matched to a gene: 10. The CDR3 contains 15 residues. The germline CDR1 and CDR2 sequences are SNHLY and FYNNEI. CDR3 amino acids: CASVMGGTISYEQYF. The CDR3 DNA follows: TGTGCCAGCGTGATGGGGGGGACCATCTCCTACGAGCAGTACTTC.

Only a few counts were recorded for this clone. The rearrangement uses TRBV5-1 and TRBJ1-1, with TRBD1 matching 7 bases. This CDR3 region has 14 residues. V shed 4 bases and J 3 bases; nucleotides not matched to a gene: 6. The V gene's germline CDR1 is SGHRS and CDR2 YFSETQ. CDR3 region: CASSVTGRDTEAFF. DNA of the CDR3: TGCGCCAGCAGCGTGACAGGGAGGGACACTGAAGCTTTCTTT.

This rearrangement joins TRBV7-9 to TRBJ1-2; D call uncertain. The germline V gene encodes CDR1 SEHNR and CDR2 FQNEAQ (reference sequence). CDR3 size: 14 residues. V was cut by 5 bases and J by 4 bases, with 14 bases left in between. The CDR3 reads CASSPQEQSYGYTF. The CDR3 DNA reads as TGTGCCAGCAGCCCCCAAGAACAATCCTATGGCTACACCTTC.

The V call is TRBV7-9, the J call TRBJ2-3; D possibly corresponds to TRBD1 (6 bases). Germline V CDR1 and CDR2: SEHNR, FQNEAQ (reference sequence). The CDR3 is 13 residues long. The V and J ends lost 5 bases and 4 bases respectively, with 10 bases between them. The CDR3 loop is CASSPKGADTQYF. CDR3 bases: TGTGCCAGCAGCCCCAAGGGGGCAGATACGCAGTATTTT. Drawing the rest from reference TRBV7-9 and TRBJ2-3, the complete variable domain is DTGVSQNPRHKITKRGQNVTFRCDPISEHNRLYWYRQTLGQGPEFLTYFQNEAQLEKSRLLSDRFSAERPKGSFSTLEIQRTEQGDSAMYLCASSPKGADTQYFGPGTRLTVL.

The J gene is TRBJ1-1, the V gene TRBV5-4; weak D call: TRBD1 (6 bases). The CDR3 is 15 amino acids. The ends were cut back, 0 bases at V and 5 bases at J, with 14 bases in the middle. CDR1 and CDR2 from the germline V gene are SGHNT and YYREEE (reference sequence). The CDR3 DNA sequence: TGTGCCAGCAGCTTGGCCCGGACAGTGGGGACTGAAGCTTTCTTT. Residues: CASSLARTVGTEAFF.

This sequence joins TRBV19 and TRBJ2-3; D gene ambiguous. From germline, CDR1 is LNHDA and CDR2 SQIVND (reference sequence). This CDR3 has 15 amino acids. V lost 0 bases, J lost 3 bases, and 10 bases lay in between. The CDR3: CASSIERVGTDTQYF. For the CDR3, the DNA is TGTGCCAGTAGTATAGAAAGGGTTGGGACAGATACGCAGTATTTT.

This sequence joins TRBV6-4 and TRBJ2-3; D ambiguous. The CDR3 is made up of 14 amino acids. V was shortened by 6 bases and J by 0 bases, with 10 bases between the two germline ends. From germline, CDR1 is MRHNA and CDR2 SNTAGT. The CDR3 sequence is CASRPSPSTDTQYF. The CDR3 DNA reads as TGTGCCAGCAGACCCTCGCCAAGCACAGATACGCAGTATTTT.

The chain links TRBV27 to TRBJ2-3; no clear D gene. The CDR3 covers 14 residues. Trimming left V 3 bases short and J 11 bases short, with 18 bases between. Germline V gene data show CDR1 as MNHEY and CDR2 as SMNVEV (reference sequence). The CDR3 region has the DNA TGTGCCAGCAGTTTTGACACCAGTTTGTCCCGGCAGTATTTT. Translating it yields CASSFDTSLSRQYF.

The V and J genes are TRBV6-1 and TRBJ1-1; D remains unclear. The CDR3 covers 13 residues. V gave up 7 bases and J gave up 2 bases, with 11 bases separating them. Germline values: CDR1 MNHNS, CDR2 SASEGT. Written as DNA, the CDR3 is TGTGCCAGCATCGAGGCGAGAAACACTGAAGCTTTCTTT. This sequence encodes CASIEARNTEAFF.

The chain carries TRBV21-1 and TRBJ2-5. TRBV21-1 constitutes a pseudogene. This CDR3 comprises 16 residues. The CDR3 DNA is TGTGCCAGCAGGCGTTGTGGCTACACTTTCTCTGAGACCCAGTACTTC. Translation gives CASRRCGYTFSETQYF.

The chain combines TRBV30 with TRBJ1-6; a possible D gene is TRBD1 (6 bases). V lost 1 base and J lost 7, with 11 bases in between. Germline V gene sequence: CDR1 GTSNPN, CDR2 SVGIG (reference sequence). The CDR3 runs to 14 residues. CDR3 residues: CAWSGRQGNSPLHF. The CDR3 nucleotides are TGTGCCTGGAGTGGAAGGCAGGGGAATTCACCCCTCCACTTT.

This chain joins TRBV6-5 and TRBJ1-2; D is undetermined. This CDR3 is built from 15 residues. With 0 bases removed from V and 8 bases from J, the gap between germline ends came to 16 bases. Germline CDR1 MNHEY, CDR2 SVGAGI. The CDR3 sequence is CASSYSEKTGNGYTF. CDR3 nucleotide sequence: TGTGCCAGCAGTTACTCGGAAAAGACGGGCAACGGCTACACCTTC.

The chain links TRBV2 to TRBJ1-2; weak D call: TRBD1 (5 bases). CDR3 length equals 14 residues. Between the trimmed V and J ends, which lost 3 bases and 7 bases, there was a span of 15 bases. CDR1 is SNHLY and CDR2 is FYNNEI in the germline V gene. CDR3 coding DNA: TGTGCCAGCAGTGACTACAGGAGGACGGTTGGCTACACCTTC. It specifies CASSDYRRTVGYTF.

The chain combines TRBV7-8 with TRBJ2-2; tentatively, D is TRBD2 (6 bases). Trimming took 5 bases from V and 5 from J, leaving 21 bases between them. The CDR3 consists of 17 residues. Germline V CDR1 and CDR2: SGHVS, FQNEAQ. The CDR3 DNA reads as TGTGCCAGCAGCCCCCGTCGCTTGGGGGGAGATACCGGGGAGCTGTTTTTT. This gives the protein CASSPRRLGGDTGELFF.

The chain combines TRBV7-8 with TRBJ2-7; TRBD2 is a possible D gene (6 bases). The ends were cut back, 5 bases at V and 1 base at J, with 21 bases in the middle. The CDR3 has 17 residues. Germline V lookup: CDR1 SGHVS, CDR2 FQNEAQ. The CDR3 DNA sequence: TGTGCCAGCAGCCCCCCAATGGCCAGGGAGGCATCCTACGAGCAGTACTTC. Translation gives CASSPPMAREASYEQYF.

This clone came up a few times. The V call is TRBV5-1, the J call TRBJ2-2; no firm D call. V was cut by 4 bases and J by 0 bases, with 10 bases left in between. The germline V gene encodes CDR1 SGHRS and CDR2 YFSETQ. The CDR3 spans 15 residues. The CDR3 loop reads CASSTFLANTGELFF. In DNA, the CDR3 is TGCGCCAGCAGCACTTTTCTCGCGAACACCGGGGAGCTGTTTTTT.